Presented here are 27 T cell receptor beta chains from one specimen sequenced in a study of blood T cells in healthy people across ages. Sample-barcoded 5' priming and a J-beta primer mix drove a second PCR of 7 to 11 cycles. From the 5' RACE reads, TCRdb called clonotypes with MiXCR, one entry per CDR3 protein. The sample has approximately 810,000 distinct CDR3 sequences, 29% seen once. Sequencing was carried out using blood. Source of these receptors: a woman of 80 years or more in good health.

The chain employs TRBV20-1 and TRBJ2-1; no definite D call. V lost 0 bases and J lost 2, with 11 bases in between. The germline V gene encodes CDR1 DFQATT and CDR2 SNEGSKA (reference sequence). This CDR3 has 15 residues. The CDR3 DNA follows: TGCAGTGCTAGAGAGCACAGCGACACCTACAATGAGCAGTTCTTC. This codes for CSAREHSDTYNEQFF.

The chain uses TRBV25-1 and TRBJ2-5, with 9 bases that match TRBD1. The germline V gene has CDR1 MGHDK and CDR2 SYGVNS. J lost 5 bases, V lost 2 bases, and 6 bases had no gene match. CDR3 length equals 15 residues. The CDR3 DNA reads TGTGCCAGCAGTGAAGGGACAGGGCTGGGGGAGACCCAGTACTTC. Translated, it gives CASSEGTGLGETQYF.

This clonotype was seen once. With a much larger clone just one base away, this may be a read error. The chain couples TRBV14 to TRBJ2-1; 10 bases agree with TRBD1. The V gene's germline CDR1 is SGHDN and CDR2 FVKESK. The CDR3 has 15 residues. The CDR3 is CASSQPTGGRNERFF. CDR3 sequence (DNA): TGTGCCAGCAGCCAGCCGACAGGGGGCCGAAATGAGCGGTTCTTC.

The chain combines TRBV1 with TRBJ2-7; the D call in the table, TRBD2, was not verified against the DNA. TRBV1 is assigned pseudogene status. The CDR3 contains 14 residues. CDR3 nucleotides: TGCACCAGCAGGGGACTAGCGGGGTTCTACGAGCAGTACTTC. This codes for CTSRGLAGFYEQYF.

The chain couples TRBV7-2 to TRBJ2-2; D ambiguous. Germline V gives CDR1 SGHTA, CDR2 FQGNSA. The ends were cut back, 5 bases at V and 5 bases at J, with 12 bases in the middle. The CDR3 extends over 14 amino acids. This CDR3 is CASSPRAATGELFF. In DNA, the CDR3 is TGTGCCAGCAGCCCCCGGGCGGCTACCGGGGAGCTGTTTTTT.

This clonotype was seen at least ten times. CDR3 nucleotide sequence: TGCGCCAGCAGCCAAACGGGACAGGCGGATCGAGAGACCCAGTACTTC. It is translated as CASSQTGQADRETQYF. The chain combines TRBV4-1 with TRBJ2-5; 8 bases line up with TRBD1. CDR3 length equals 16 residues. V dropped 2 bases and J dropped 4; count of bases not matched to a gene: 9. Germline CDR1 and CDR2: MGHRA and YSYEKL.

In this sample, this clonotype turned up a few times. V and J are TRBV6-1 and TRBJ1-5, with 8 bases fitting TRBD1. Unmatched junction bases numbered 4, after V lost 6 bases and J lost 0 bases. The CDR3 runs to 15 residues. CDR1 and CDR2 from the germline V gene are MNHNS and SASEGT. The CDR3 sequence is CASRGQVNSNQPQHF. The CDR3, as DNA: TGTGCCAGCAGGGGACAGGTCAATAGCAATCAGCCCCAGCATTTT.

This clonotype showed up just a few times. This rearrangement joins TRBV12-3 or TRBV12-4 to TRBJ1-2, with TRBD1 as a possible D gene (5 bases). V gave up 1 base and J gave up 7 bases, with 13 bases separating them. The CDR3 runs 14 residues. CDR3 protein: CASSLGGGVVGYTF. The CDR3 DNA reads TGTGCCAGCAGTTTAGGGGGAGGGGTAGTTGGCTACACCTTC.

The V and J genes are TRBV20-1 and TRBJ2-5, with 8 bases fitting TRBD1. After removal of 0 bases from V and 13 bases from J, the junction contained 16 bases not matched to a gene. Per germline, CDR1 DFQATT and CDR2 SNEGSKA (reference sequence). The CDR3 covers 15 residues. The CDR3 protein is CSARDQGATYNELYF. The DNA of the CDR3 is TGCAGTGCTAGAGATCAGGGGGCGACCTACAATGAGCTGTACTTC.

This clonotype was detected only a few times. V and J are TRBV18 and TRBJ1-1, with 7 bases that match TRBD1. In germline, CDR1 is KGHSH, CDR2 LQKENI. The CDR3 has 12 amino acids. V lost 5 bases, J lost 8 bases, and 5 bases stayed unmatched. The CDR3 is CASSSDREEAFF. As DNA, the CDR3 is TGTGCCAGCTCATCTGACAGGGAGGAAGCTTTCTTT.

This clonotype was seen many times. The V gene is TRBV4-3, the J gene TRBJ1-2, with TRBD1 identical over 9 bases. The CDR3 is made up of 15 amino acids. The germline gives CDR1 LGHNA, CDR2 YSLEER. The V segment lost 2 bases and the J segment 2 bases; nucleotides outside the gene matches: 3. CDR3 sequence reads: CASSQTGQGNYGYTF. For the CDR3, the DNA is TGCGCCAGCAGCCAAACTGGACAGGGGAACTATGGCTACACCTTC.

With regard to this clonotype: A much larger clone lies one base from this, so it may be a read error. The rearrangement links TRBV5-8 to TRBJ2-3, with D perhaps TRBD1 or TRBD2 (7 bases each). The CDR3 covers 17 residues. Germline V gives CDR1 SGHTS, CDR2 YDEGEE. The CDR3 nucleotides are TGTGCCGGCAGCGGGGCTCTGACAGGGAAAAGCACAGATACGCAGTATTTT. It specifies CAGSGALTGKSTDTQYF.

This clonotype was observed a few times. The chain combines TRBV9 with TRBJ1-2; possible D gene TRBD1, 5 bases. This CDR3 region has 16 residues. The germline V gene has CDR1 SGDLS and CDR2 YYNGEE. The V gene lost 4 bases and the J gene lost 1 base, with 17 bases spanning the gap. CDR3 coding DNA: TGTGCCAGCAGCCTACGGGGGTTTAACGGTAACTATGGCTACACCTTC. The encoded protein is CASSLRGFNGNYGYTF.

This clonotype was observed at least ten times. The rearrangement links TRBV18 to TRBJ2-1, with 8 bases fitting TRBD1. CDR1 and CDR2 from the germline V gene are KGHSH and LQKENI. Trimming took 3 bases from V and 6 from J; bases not matched to a gene: 7. This CDR3 comprises 15 residues. CDR3 DNA sequence: TGTGCCAGCTCACCCCAGGGGGCGCATGCCAATGAGCAGTTCTTC. Amino acid sequence: CASSPQGAHANEQFF.

This clonotype was seen at least ten times. CDR3 coding DNA: TGCAGCGTTGCCAAGGGACTAGCGGGGGGGAATAAGATAGCGACCCAGTACTTC. Protein: CSVAKGLAGGNKIATQYF. The gene calls are TRBV29-1 and TRBJ2-5, with 16 nucleotides matching TRBD2. Per the germline V gene, CDR1 is SQVTM and CDR2 is ANQGSEA. This CDR3 is 18 amino acids long. The V gene end was trimmed by 4 bases and the J gene end by 7 bases; junction bases not matched to a gene: 15. The full variable domain, in which reference TRBV29-1 and TRBJ2-5 provide the parts outside the CDR3, is SAVISQKPSRDICQRGTSLTIQCQVDSQVTMMFWYRQQPGQSLTLIATANQGSEATYESGFVIDKFPISRPNLTFSTLTVSNMSPEDSSIYLCSVAKGLAGGNKIATQYFGPGTRLLVL.

The genes are TRBV5-1 and TRBJ1-2; D is possibly TRBD1 (6 bases). The CDR3 contains 16 residues. From germline, CDR1 is SGHRS and CDR2 YFSETQ. V was shortened by 4 bases and J by 4 bases, with 20 bases between the two germline ends. CDR3 coding DNA: TGCGCCAGCAGCCCGGAGAACCCCAGGGGACTCTATGGCTACACCTTC. This codes for CASSPENPRGLYGYTF.

CDR3 sequence: CACPRAAFF. The CDR3 nucleotides are TGTGCCTGCCCCAGGGCAGCTTTCTTT. The chain couples TRBV6-9 to TRBJ1-1, with D possibly matching TRBD1 (5 bases). Germline-derived CDR1 and CDR2 are MNHGY and SVAAGI. V shed 11 bases and J shed 10 bases, with 11 bases lying between them. The CDR3 is 9 residues long.

The table lists this clonotype with many counts. CDR3 DNA sequence: TGTGCCAGCAGTGACCGCGAGGGGGCCAACGTCCTGACTTTC. Its translation: CASSDREGANVLTF. The V gene is TRBV25-1, the J gene TRBJ2-6; no reliable D call. The CDR3 sequence is 14 residues long. Germline V lookup: CDR1 MGHDK, CDR2 SYGVNS. V gave up 3 bases and J gave up 4 bases, with 7 bases separating them.

The J gene is TRBJ2-5, the V gene TRBV13; no definite D call. The germline V gene has CDR1 PRHDT and CDR2 FYEKMQ (reference sequence). The CDR3 runs 14 residues. V was cut by 5 bases and J by 4 bases, with 14 bases left in between. The CDR3 region is CASSAYGRGETQYF. The CDR3 DNA follows: TGTGCCAGCAGCGCCTATGGGCGAGGAGAGACCCAGTACTTC. Filled out from reference TRBV13 and TRBJ2-5, the complete variable domain reads AAGVIQSPRHLIKEKRETATLKCYPIPRHDTVYWYQQGPGQDPQFLISFYEKMQSDKGSIPDRFSAQQFSDYHSELNMSSLELGDSALYFCASSAYGRGETQYFGPGTRLLVL.

This chain uses TRBV7-2 with TRBJ2-5; the match to TRBD2 covers 10 bases. V was clipped by 8 bases and J by 4 bases; unmatched bases: 10. The germline V gene has CDR1 SGHTA and CDR2 FQGNSA. The CDR3 runs 15 residues. The CDR3 sequence is CASSRGLAAGETQYF. The CDR3 DNA is TGTGCCAGCTCCCGAGGACTAGCGGCGGGAGAGACCCAGTACTTC.

V gene TRBV7-6 combines with J gene TRBJ1-4, with no clear D. Germline CDR1 and CDR2: SGHVS and FNYEAQ. Trimming stripped 1 base from V and 3 bases from J, with 9 bases between. The CDR3 covers 15 residues. CDR3 sequence reads: CASSLDSSANEKLFF. In nucleotides, the CDR3 is TGTGCCAGCAGCTTAGACAGTTCGGCTAATGAAAAACTGTTTTTT.

The V call is TRBV20-1, the J call TRBJ2-7, with D possibly being TRBD1 (5 bases). The CDR3 consists of 12 residues. Germline CDR1 and CDR2: DFQATT and SNEGSKA (reference sequence). Here the CDR3 DNA reads TGCAGCGCTCCAGGGTTTACCTACGAGCAGTACTTC. Amino acids: CSAPGFTYEQYF.

Ten or more counts support this clonotype. The chain combines TRBV5-6 with TRBJ2-3, with a weak D call TRBD1 (6 bases). CDR3 size: 15 residues. The V end lost 6 bases, the J end lost 2 bases, and 16 bases lay between the germline ends. Germline V gene data show CDR1 as SGHDT and CDR2 as YYEEEE. CDR3 region: CASTLAGDITDTQYF. In DNA form, the CDR3 reads TGTGCCAGCACCCTGGCAGGGGACATCACAGATACGCAGTATTTT.

This clonotype was counted ten times or more. This chain links TRBV27 with TRBJ2-5; 10 bases agree with TRBD2. Trimming at V came to 3 bases and at J to 2 bases, leaving 6 bases not matched to a gene. Germline-derived CDR1 and CDR2 are MNHEY and SMNVEV (reference sequence). The CDR3 extends over 16 amino acids. This chain's CDR3 is CASSLFSGGSQETQYF. The CDR3 DNA is TGTGCCAGCAGTTTGTTTAGCGGGGGGTCTCAAGAGACCCAGTACTTC.

CDR3 loop: CASSSYSRGVVEQFF. The CDR3 nucleotides are TGTGCCAGCAGCTCGTATTCTCGGGGGGTGGTTGAGCAGTTCTTC. This sequence joins TRBV11-2 and TRBJ2-1; TRBD2 matches 7 bases. The germline V gene encodes CDR1 SGHAT and CDR2 FQNNGV. Losses at the gene ends were 4 bases for V and 9 bases for J; bases not matched to a gene: 12. This CDR3 comprises 15 residues.

V is TRBV2 and J is TRBJ1-6; D possibly corresponds to TRBD1 (6 bases). Trimming cost V 6 bases and J 7 bases, with 13 bases left between them. This CDR3 has 14 amino acids. The V gene's germline CDR1 is SNHLY and CDR2 FYNNEI. The chain's CDR3 is CASRDQGRNSPLHF. The DNA of the CDR3 is TGTGCCAGCAGGGATCAGGGGAGGAATTCACCCCTCCACTTT.

A note on this clonotype: A much larger clonotype is one base distant, so this may be a read error. The chain combines TRBV12-3 or TRBV12-4 with TRBJ2-3, with a tentative D call TRBD2 (5 bases). The V and J ends lost 7 bases and 6 bases respectively, with 14 bases between them. The length of the CDR3 is 13 residues. The CDR3 region is CASNGELWDTQYF. CDR3 sequence (DNA): TGTGCCAGCAATGGGGAGCTATGGGATACGCAGTATTTT.